This TCR beta chain was sequenced in a study of blood T cell repertoires in COVID-19. Study summary: T cells, B-cell-depleted T cells, or PBMCs supplied cDNA or gDNA.

V lost 0 bases and J 6 bases, leaving 12 bases between the germline ends. The CDR3 has 14 residues. Germline V gene lookup returns CDR1 SGHRS and CDR2 YFSETQ. In the original processing: Amplified reference gene primers provided the basis for estimating nucleated cell counts. Some clones are missing from TCRdb's copy, which holds only in-frame ones; the method was immunoSEQ multiplex PCR. V, J and clone size were drawn from that table, and D and trimming were deduced from the DNA. The sample consists of some 290,000 clones, roughly 90% of them appearing once. This sequence was found in a woman between 45 and 65 years old who had recovered from COVID-19. The rearrangement uses TRBV5-1 and TRBJ1-2; no reliable D call. Sequencing was performed on peripheral blood. For the CDR3, the DNA is TGCGCCAGCAGCTTGGGGGCCCTGGGCGATGGCTACACCTTC. The encoded protein is CASSLGALGDGYTF.